A single sample is the source of the 22 T cell receptor beta chains below, sequenced in a study of T-cell reconstitution after alpha-beta-depleted transplantation in children. Preparation of the TCRbeta library used unique molecular identifiers. TCRdb redid the calling of the PCR reads with MiXCR, one entry per CDR3 protein. The sample records 350,000 to 450,000 distinct CDR3 sequences, about 14% being singletons. The sample consisted of PBMCs, taken from the stem cell graft. The receptors here all came from a human donor who donated a stem cell graft to a child with Fanconi anemia.

The V gene is TRBV9, the J gene TRBJ2-3, with D hard to call. The germline V gene encodes CDR1 SGDLS and CDR2 YYNGEE. V was cut by 4 bases and J by 1 base, with 4 bases left in between. This CDR3 contains 12 residues. The CDR3 here is CASSKRTDTQYF. The CDR3 DNA is TGTGCCAGCAGCAAGCGCACAGATACGCAGTATTTT.

This clonotype was counted only a few times. The gene calls are TRBV4-3 and TRBJ1-6, with a tentative D call TRBD1 (6 bases). The ends were cut back, 3 bases at V and 14 bases at J, with 14 bases in the middle. The germline V gene has CDR1 LGHNA and CDR2 YSLEER. This CDR3 contains 13 residues. The CDR3 DNA sequence: TGCGCCAGCAGCCAGGCCAGGGGAAGAACCCTCCACTTT. Translating it yields CASSQARGRTLHF.

This clonotype was observed a handful of times. As DNA, the CDR3 is TGTGCCAGCAGCTTATCAGGGGGGACCCAGTACTTC. Translated: CASSLSGGTQYF. This chain joins TRBV11-2 and TRBJ2-5, with 7 bases matching TRBD1. This CDR3 comprises 12 residues. The V segment lost 2 bases and the J segment 7 bases; nucleotides outside the gene matches: 1. The V gene's germline CDR1 is SGHAT and CDR2 FQNNGV.

This chain links TRBV12-3 or TRBV12-4 with TRBJ2-1; TRBD2 matches 9 bases. The CDR3 sequence is 15 residues long. Trimming at V came to 3 bases and at J to 4 bases, leaving 4 bases not matched to a gene. The chain's CDR3 is CASSFPAGGYNEQFF. The CDR3 DNA is TGTGCCAGCAGTTTCCCAGCGGGGGGTTACAATGAGCAGTTCTTC.

The chain's CDR3 is CASSLAGESDTQYF. CDR3 nucleotide sequence: TGCGCCAGCAGCTTGGCTGGGGAGTCAGATACGCAGTATTTT. V is TRBV5-1 and J is TRBJ2-3; maybe TRBD2 (5 bases). Trimming shortened V by 0 bases and J by 4 bases, and 9 bases separated the two germline ends. Germline CDR1 and CDR2: SGHRS and YFSETQ. The CDR3 is 14 residues long.

This clonotype showed up many times. CDR3 nucleotide sequence: TGTGCCAGCAGTTTAGGAGGGAATACGCAGTATTTT. Translated, it gives CASSLGGNTQYF. V is TRBV28 and J is TRBJ2-3, with a possible D match to TRBD2 (6 bases). The CDR3 has 12 amino acids. Trimming removed 2 bases from V and 7 bases from J, with 7 bases in between. Germline-derived CDR1 and CDR2 are MDHEN and SYDVKM.

This sequence joins TRBV5-1 and TRBJ1-2, with 11 nucleotides matching TRBD1. CDR1 and CDR2 from the germline V gene are SGHRS and YFSETQ. Unmatched junction bases numbered 5, after V lost 3 bases and J lost 7 bases. The CDR3 covers 14 residues. For the CDR3, the DNA is TGCGCCAGCAGCTCCGGACAGGGGGCGGGTGGCTACACCTTC. Translating gives CASSSGQGAGGYTF.

This clonotype occurred many times. The rearrangement uses TRBV5-1 and TRBJ1-1, with D hard to call. V was trimmed by 4 bases and J by 1 base, leaving 11 bases between them. CDR1 and CDR2 from the germline V gene are SGHRS and YFSETQ. This CDR3 has 14 residues. The CDR3 reads CASSLVSGNTEAFF. The DNA for the CDR3 is TGCGCCAGCAGCCTAGTTTCAGGGAACACTGAAGCTTTCTTT.

This clonotype was detected only a few times. The rearrangement links TRBV7-6 to TRBJ1-4; D not certain. The germline V gene encodes CDR1 SGHVS and CDR2 FNYEAQ. The CDR3 contains 15 residues. Trimming pared 5 bases from V and 6 bases from J, leaving 16 bases between. CDR3 DNA sequence: TGTGCCAGCAGCCCCCGGACGGAGGCCTATGAAAAACTGTTTTTT. Protein sequence: CASSPRTEAYEKLFF.

The sample holds a few counts of this clonotype. V gene TRBV12-3 or TRBV12-4 combines with J gene TRBJ2-5; 7 nucleotides agree with TRBD1. The CDR3 totals 12 residues. Losses at the gene ends were 4 bases for V and 4 bases for J; bases not matched to a gene: 0. The CDR3 sequence is CASSWTGETQYF. CDR3 in DNA: TGTGCCAGCAGTTGGACAGGAGAGACCCAGTACTTC.

The count of this clonotype is one. V usage is TRBV7-9 and J usage is TRBJ2-3, with 13 positions matching TRBD2. Looked up from germline, CDR1 is SEHNR and CDR2 is FQNEAQ (reference sequence). V was pared by 5 bases and J by 11 bases, with 13 bases of the junction left unmatched. The CDR3 has 16 residues. The CDR3 protein is CASSHGLAGDARGQYF. The CDR3 DNA is TGTGCCAGCAGCCACGGACTAGCGGGAGATGCTCGAGGGCAGTATTTT.

This clonotype was found a few times. The rearrangement joins TRBV2 to TRBJ2-7; 8 nucleotides agree with TRBD1. Trimming at V came to 4 bases and at J to 2 bases, leaving 10 bases not matched to a gene. Germline loops: CDR1 SNHLY, CDR2 FYNNEI. The CDR3 loop spans 16 amino acids. CDR3 amino acids: CASSGGSGTGTYEQYF. CDR3 sequence (DNA): TGTGCCAGCAGTGGGGGTTCCGGGACAGGAACCTACGAGCAGTACTTC. Drawing the rest from reference TRBV2 and TRBJ2-7, the complete variable domain is EPEVTQTPSHQVTQMGQEVILRCVPISNHLYFYWYRQILGQKVEFLVSFYNNEISEKSEIFDDQFSVERPDGSNFTLKIRSTKLEDSAMYFCASSGGSGTGTYEQYFGPGTRLTVT.

Many counts were recorded for this clonotype. The chain combines TRBV7-2 with TRBJ1-2, with D tentatively TRBD1 (6 bases). Germline V gene data show CDR1 as SGHTA and CDR2 as FQGNSA. V dropped 5 bases and J dropped 7 bases, with 20 bases sitting between them. The CDR3 is made up of 15 amino acids. The CDR3 protein is CASSPGGRAPRGYTF. The CDR3 DNA sequence: TGTGCCAGCAGCCCGGGGGGCAGGGCCCCTCGTGGCTACACCTTC.

V gene TRBV20-1 combines with J gene TRBJ2-1; D perhaps matches TRBD1 (5 bases). V shed 0 bases and J shed 2 bases, with 11 bases lying between them. The germline V gene has CDR1 DFQATT and CDR2 SNEGSKA (reference sequence). This CDR3 contains 15 residues. The CDR3 nucleotides are TGCAGTGCTAGAGATCCCGCAGGGCCCTACAATGAGCAGTTCTTC. Its protein is CSARDPAGPYNEQFF.

This clonotype came up a few times. The V call is TRBV15, the J call TRBJ2-4; possibly TRBD1 for D (5 bases). V was clipped by 0 bases and J by 0 bases, with 12 bases between them. The CDR3 extends over 17 amino acids. Germline values: CDR1 LNHNV, CDR2 YYDKDF (reference sequence). The CDR3 is CATSRDGQGLAKNIQYF. The CDR3 DNA is TGTGCCACCAGCAGAGATGGGCAGGGTTTAGCCAAAAACATTCAGTACTTC.

Ten or more counts support this clonotype. J is TRBJ2-1 and V is TRBV5-1; no definite D call. V shed 4 bases and J shed 0 bases, with 11 bases lying between them. This CDR3 spans 15 amino acids. Germline lookup yields CDR1 SGHRS and CDR2 YFSETQ. CDR3 DNA: TGCGCCAGCAGCACCTCGACATACTCCTACAATGAGCAGTTCTTC. Translating gives CASSTSTYSYNEQFF. Variable domain in full (rest from reference TRBV5-1 and TRBJ2-1): KAGVTQTPRYLIKTRGQQVTLSCSPISGHRSVSWYQQTPGQGLQFLFEYFSETQRNKGNFPGRFSGRQFSNSRSEMNVSTLELGDSALYLCASSTSTYSYNEQFFGPGTRLTVL.

This clonotype was found many times. This chain connects TRBV6-6 to TRBJ2-7, with D uncertain. There are 13 residues in the CDR3. The V end was cut by 7 bases, the J end by 0 bases, with 10 bases between. Germline V gene sequence: CDR1 MNHNY, CDR2 SVGAGI (reference sequence). Here the CDR3 reads CASTPTPSYEQYF. The DNA for the CDR3 is TGTGCCAGCACACCAACCCCCTCCTACGAGCAGTACTTC.

V gene TRBV10-3 combines with J gene TRBJ1-4, with TRBD1 identical over 7 bases. V shed 0 bases, J shed 7 bases, and the junction held 5 bases outside the gene matches. The CDR3 length is 15 residues. Germline V lookup: CDR1 ENHRY, CDR2 SYGVKD. This chain's CDR3 is CAISESKQGIEKLFF. For the CDR3, the DNA is TGTGCCATCAGTGAGTCGAAACAGGGGATTGAAAAACTGTTTTTT.

This clonotype was detected a few times. The chain links TRBV6-1 to TRBJ2-2; 8 bases fit TRBD2. The germline gives CDR1 MNHNS, CDR2 SASEGT. This CDR3 region has 15 residues. Trimming cost V 8 bases and J 6 bases; bases outside gene matches: 11. Written as DNA, the CDR3 is TGTGCCAGCGGGCGGTCAACGGGGGGGGCCGGGGAGCTGTTTTTT. This gives the protein CASGRSTGGAGELFF.

V is TRBV6-1 and J is TRBJ1-2; D unclear. V was cut by 5 bases and J by 1 base, with 14 bases left in between. Per the germline V gene, CDR1 is MNHNS and CDR2 is SASEGT. CDR3 length: 15 residues. DNA for the CDR3: TGTGCCAGCAGTCAACTCTCGGAAATTAACTATGGCTACACCTTC. It yields the protein CASSQLSEINYGYTF.

This clonotype showed up many times. The chain links TRBV6-6 to TRBJ2-1; 7 bases map to TRBD1. After removal of 5 bases from V and 8 bases from J, the junction contained 6 bases not matched to a gene. The germline V gene encodes CDR1 MNHNY and CDR2 SVGAGI (reference sequence). CDR3 length equals 13 residues. CDR3 coding DNA: TGTGCCAGCAGTGGTACAGGGGCGGATGAGCAGTTCTTC. Its translation is CASSGTGADEQFF.

The genes are TRBV29-1 and TRBJ1-2; no firm D call. Per germline, CDR1 SQVTM and CDR2 ANQGSEA. Trimming left V 6 bases short and J 11 bases short, with 10 bases between. This CDR3 comprises 9 residues. The CDR3 loop reads CSVDPEYTF. The CDR3 coding sequence is TGCAGCGTGGACCCTGAATACACCTTC.